This T cell receptor (beta chain) was identified in a study of shared clonotypes between healthy human individuals. General observations from the study: Estimated clonotype richness was generally higher in naive than memory subsets. The donor pool, a small one, limited the genetic and exposure-history diversity represented. Shared clonotypes: roughly 4.5% naive CD4, roughly 3.5% naive CD8, around 2.2% memory CD4, approximately 0.4% memory CD8.

Using immunoSEQ multiplex PCR, the repertoire was profiled, and TCRdb retains in-frame clones only, with some absent. The sample has about 680,000 clones, around 92% seen once. CD45RO-negative, CCR7-positively selected cells formed the naive CD8 fraction, excluding terminally differentiated effector memory CD45RA+ cells. Germline CDR1 reads SNHLY; CDR2 reads FYNNEI. CDR3 length: 16 amino acids. Trimming pared 0 bases from V and 0 bases from J, leaving 12 bases between. As to this clone: Its antigen remains unidentified.

Sequencing was carried out using naive CD8+ T cells sorted from blood. The clonotype originates from a man in his thirties or forties in good health. The rearrangement uses TRBV2 and TRBJ2-7; D possibly corresponds to TRBD2 (5 bases). The DNA for the CDR3 is TGTGCCAGCAGTGAAGCAACCGGGGTTAGCTCCTACGAGCAGTACTTC. Translation gives CASSEATGVSSYEQYF.